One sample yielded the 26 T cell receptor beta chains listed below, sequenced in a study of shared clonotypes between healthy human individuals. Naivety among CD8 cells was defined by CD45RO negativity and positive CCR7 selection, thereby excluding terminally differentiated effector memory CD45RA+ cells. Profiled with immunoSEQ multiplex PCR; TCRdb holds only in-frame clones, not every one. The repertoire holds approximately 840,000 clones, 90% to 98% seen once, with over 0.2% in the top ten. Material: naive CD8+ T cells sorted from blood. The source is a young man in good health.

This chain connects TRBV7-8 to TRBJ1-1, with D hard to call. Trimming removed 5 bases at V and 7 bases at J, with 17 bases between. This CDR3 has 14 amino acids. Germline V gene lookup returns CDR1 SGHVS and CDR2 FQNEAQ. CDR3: CASSPRGSIHEAFF. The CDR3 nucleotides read TGTGCCAGCAGCCCCCGGGGAAGCATCCATGAAGCTTTCTTT.

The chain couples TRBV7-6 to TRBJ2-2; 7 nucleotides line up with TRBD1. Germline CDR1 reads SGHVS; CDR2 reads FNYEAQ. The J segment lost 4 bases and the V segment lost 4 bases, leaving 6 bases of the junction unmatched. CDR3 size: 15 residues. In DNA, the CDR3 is TGTGCCAGCAGCTCCTCAACAGGGGTCACCGGGGAGCTGTTTTTT. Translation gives CASSSSTGVTGELFF.

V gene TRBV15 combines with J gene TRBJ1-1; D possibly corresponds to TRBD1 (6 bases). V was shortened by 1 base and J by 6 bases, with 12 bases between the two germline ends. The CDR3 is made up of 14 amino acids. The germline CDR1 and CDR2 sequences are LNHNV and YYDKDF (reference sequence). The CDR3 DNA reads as TGTGCCACCAGCAGAGTCGGGGGCTCCCCTGAAGCTTTCTTT. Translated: CATSRVGGSPEAFF. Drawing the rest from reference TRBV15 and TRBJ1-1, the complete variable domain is DAMVIQNPRYQVTQFGKPVTLSCSQTLNHNVMYWYQQKSSQAPKLLFHYYDKDFNNEADTPDNFQSRRPNTSFCFLDIRSPGLGDTAMYLCATSRVGGSPEAFFGQGTRLTVV.

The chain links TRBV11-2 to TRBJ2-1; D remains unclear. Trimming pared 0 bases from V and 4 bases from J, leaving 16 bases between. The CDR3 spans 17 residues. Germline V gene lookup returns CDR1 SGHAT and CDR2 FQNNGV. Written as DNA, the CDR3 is TGTGCCAGCAGCTTAGAGGTAGGGCCGACCTCTTACAATGAGCAGTTCTTC. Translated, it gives CASSLEVGPTSYNEQFF.

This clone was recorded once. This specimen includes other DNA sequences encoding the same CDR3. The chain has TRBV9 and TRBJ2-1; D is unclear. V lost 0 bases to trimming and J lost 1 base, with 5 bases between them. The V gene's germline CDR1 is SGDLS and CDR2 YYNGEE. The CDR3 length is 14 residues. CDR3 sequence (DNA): TGTGCCAGCAGCGTAGTCGATTCCTACAATGAGCAGTTCTTC. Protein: CASSVVDSYNEQFF.

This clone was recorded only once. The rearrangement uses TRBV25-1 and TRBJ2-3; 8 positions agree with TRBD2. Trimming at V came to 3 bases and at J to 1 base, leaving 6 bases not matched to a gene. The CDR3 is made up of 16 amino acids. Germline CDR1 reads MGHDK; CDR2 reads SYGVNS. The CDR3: CASSDLAGKGTDTQYF. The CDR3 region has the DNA TGTGCCAGCAGTGATTTAGCGGGGAAGGGCACAGATACGCAGTATTTT. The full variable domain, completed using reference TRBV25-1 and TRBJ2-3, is EADIYQTPRYLVIGTGKKITLECSQTMGHDKMYWYQQDPGMELHLIHYSYGVNSTEKGDLSSESTVSRIRTEHFPLTLESARPSHTSQYLCASSDLAGKGTDTQYFGPGTRLTVL.

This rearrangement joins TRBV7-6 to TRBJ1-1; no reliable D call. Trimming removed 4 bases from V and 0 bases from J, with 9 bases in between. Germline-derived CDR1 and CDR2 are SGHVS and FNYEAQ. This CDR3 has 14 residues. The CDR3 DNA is TGTGCCAGCAGCTCCCGAGGGATGAACACTGAAGCTTTCTTT. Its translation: CASSSRGMNTEAFF.

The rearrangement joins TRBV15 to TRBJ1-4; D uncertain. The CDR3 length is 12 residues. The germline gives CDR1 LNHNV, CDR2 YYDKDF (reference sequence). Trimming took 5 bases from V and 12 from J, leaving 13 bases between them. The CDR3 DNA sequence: TGTGCCACCAGCGGTTGGTTTCCCGAACTGTTTTTT. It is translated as CATSGWFPELFF.

The CDR3 reads CASSLPSLTGELFF. CDR3 coding DNA: TGTGCCAGCAGCTTACCTAGCCTCACCGGGGAGCTGTTTTTT. V gene TRBV7-2 combines with J gene TRBJ2-2; D is possibly TRBD2 (5 bases). Per the germline V gene, CDR1 is SGHTA and CDR2 is FQGNSA. This CDR3 has 14 amino acids. The germline V and J ends were trimmed by 2 bases and 4 bases, with 8 bases remaining between them.

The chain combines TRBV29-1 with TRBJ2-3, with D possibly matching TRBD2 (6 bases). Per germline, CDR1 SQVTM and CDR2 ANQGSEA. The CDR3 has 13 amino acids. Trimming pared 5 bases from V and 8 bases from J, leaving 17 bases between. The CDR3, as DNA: TGCAGCGTTTCCAGTGGGGAGGTGGGTACGCAGTATTTT. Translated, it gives CSVSSGEVGTQYF.

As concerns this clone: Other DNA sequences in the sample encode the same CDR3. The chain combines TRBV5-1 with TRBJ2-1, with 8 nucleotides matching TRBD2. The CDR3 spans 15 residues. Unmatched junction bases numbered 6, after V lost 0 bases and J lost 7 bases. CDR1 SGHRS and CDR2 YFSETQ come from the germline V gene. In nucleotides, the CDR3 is TGCGCCAGCAGCTTGGTTCCAGCGGGAGTGAATGAGCAGTTCTTC. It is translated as CASSLVPAGVNEQFF.

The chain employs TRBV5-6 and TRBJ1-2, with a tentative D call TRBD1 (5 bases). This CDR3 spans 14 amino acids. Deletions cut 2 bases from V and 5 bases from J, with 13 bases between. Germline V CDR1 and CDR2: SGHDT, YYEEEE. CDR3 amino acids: CASSLRDGVYGYTF. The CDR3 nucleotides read TGTGCCAGCAGCTTACGGGACGGAGTGTATGGCTACACCTTC.

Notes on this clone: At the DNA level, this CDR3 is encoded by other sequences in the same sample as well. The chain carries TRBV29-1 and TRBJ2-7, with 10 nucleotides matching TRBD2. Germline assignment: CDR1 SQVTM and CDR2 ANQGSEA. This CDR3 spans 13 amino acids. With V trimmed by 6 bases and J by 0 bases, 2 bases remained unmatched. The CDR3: CSVGTSDSYEQYF. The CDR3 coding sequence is TGCAGCGTAGGGACTAGCGACTCCTACGAGCAGTACTTC.

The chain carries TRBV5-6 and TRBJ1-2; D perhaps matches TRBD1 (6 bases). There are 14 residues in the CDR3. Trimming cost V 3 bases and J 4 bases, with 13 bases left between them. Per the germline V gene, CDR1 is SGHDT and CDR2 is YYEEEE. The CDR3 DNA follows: TGTGCCAGCAGCTGGCAAGGACAGATCTATGGCTACACCTTC. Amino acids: CASSWQGQIYGYTF.

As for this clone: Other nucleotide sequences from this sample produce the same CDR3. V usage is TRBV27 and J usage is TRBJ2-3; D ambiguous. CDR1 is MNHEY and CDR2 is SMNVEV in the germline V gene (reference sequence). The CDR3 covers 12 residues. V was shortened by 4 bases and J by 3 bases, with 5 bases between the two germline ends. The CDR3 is CASSSRTDTQYF. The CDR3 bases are TGTGCCAGCAGTTCCCGTACAGATACGCAGTATTTT.

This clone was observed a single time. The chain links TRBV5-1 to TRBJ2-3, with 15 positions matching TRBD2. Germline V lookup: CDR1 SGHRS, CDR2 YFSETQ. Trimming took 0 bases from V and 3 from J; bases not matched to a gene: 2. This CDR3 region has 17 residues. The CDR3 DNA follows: TGCGCCAGCAGCTTGGGGACTAGCGGGAGGGAGACAGATACGCAGTATTTT. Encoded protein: CASSLGTSGRETDTQYF.

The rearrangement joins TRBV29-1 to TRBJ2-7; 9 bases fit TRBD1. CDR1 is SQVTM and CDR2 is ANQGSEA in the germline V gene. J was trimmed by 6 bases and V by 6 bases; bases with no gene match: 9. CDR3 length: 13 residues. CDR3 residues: CSVGQGTYPEQYF. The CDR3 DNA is TGCAGCGTCGGACAGGGGACCTATCCCGAGCAGTACTTC.

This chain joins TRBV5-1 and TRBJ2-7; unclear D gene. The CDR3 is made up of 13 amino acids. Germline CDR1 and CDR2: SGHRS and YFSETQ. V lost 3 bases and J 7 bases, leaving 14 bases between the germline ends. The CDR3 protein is CASSWGPEWEQYF. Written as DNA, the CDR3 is TGCGCCAGCAGCTGGGGTCCAGAGTGGGAGCAGTACTTC.

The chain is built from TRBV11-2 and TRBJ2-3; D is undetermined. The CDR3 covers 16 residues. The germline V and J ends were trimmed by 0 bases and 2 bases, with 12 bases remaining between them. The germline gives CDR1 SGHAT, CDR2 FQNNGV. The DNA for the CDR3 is TGTGCCAGCAGCTTAGAGTATCGGCGGACCACAGATACGCAGTATTTT. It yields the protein CASSLEYRRTTDTQYF.

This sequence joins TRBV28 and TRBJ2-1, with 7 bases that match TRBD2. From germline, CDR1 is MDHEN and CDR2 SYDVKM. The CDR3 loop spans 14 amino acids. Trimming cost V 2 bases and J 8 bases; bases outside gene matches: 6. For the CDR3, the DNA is TGTGCCAGCAGTTTAGATTTGGGAGGGGATGAGCAGTTCTTC. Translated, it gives CASSLDLGGDEQFF.

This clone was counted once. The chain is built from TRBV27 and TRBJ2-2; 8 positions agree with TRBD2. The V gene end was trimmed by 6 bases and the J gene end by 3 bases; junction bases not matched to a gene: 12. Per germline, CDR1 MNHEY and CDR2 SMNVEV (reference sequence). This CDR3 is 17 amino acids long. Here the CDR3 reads CASRSLAGGRYTGELFF. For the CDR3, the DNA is TGTGCCAGCAGATCGCTCGCGGGAGGAAGGTACACCGGGGAGCTGTTTTTT.

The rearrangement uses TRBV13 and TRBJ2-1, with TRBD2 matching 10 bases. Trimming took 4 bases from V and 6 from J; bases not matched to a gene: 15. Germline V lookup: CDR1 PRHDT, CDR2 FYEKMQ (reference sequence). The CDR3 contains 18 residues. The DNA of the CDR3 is TGTGCCAGCAGCTCCGGTATTAGCGGGAGGCTGTTGATCAATGAGCAGTTCTTC. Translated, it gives CASSSGISGRLLINEQFF.

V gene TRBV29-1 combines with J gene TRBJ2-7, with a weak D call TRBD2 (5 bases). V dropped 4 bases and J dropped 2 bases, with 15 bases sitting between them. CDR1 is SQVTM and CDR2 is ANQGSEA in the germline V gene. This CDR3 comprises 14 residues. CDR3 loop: CSVGLRATPYEQYF. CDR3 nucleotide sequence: TGCAGCGTTGGGTTGCGGGCTACACCCTACGAGCAGTACTTC.

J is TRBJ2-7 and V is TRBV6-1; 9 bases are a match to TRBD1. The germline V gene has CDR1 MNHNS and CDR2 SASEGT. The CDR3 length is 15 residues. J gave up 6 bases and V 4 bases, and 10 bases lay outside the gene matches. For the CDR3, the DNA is TGTGCCAGCAGTGTTCACAGGGGGCTGAGCGGCGAGCAGTACTTC. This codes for CASSVHRGLSGEQYF.

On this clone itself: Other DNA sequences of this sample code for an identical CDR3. The CDR3 DNA is TGCAGCGTGACTTACAATGAGCAGTTCTTC. Its protein product is CSVTYNEQFF. V is TRBV29-1 and J is TRBJ2-1; D ambiguous. Germline values: CDR1 SQVTM, CDR2 ANQGSEA. CDR3 length equals 10 residues. Trimming left V 6 bases short and J 4 bases short, with 4 bases between.

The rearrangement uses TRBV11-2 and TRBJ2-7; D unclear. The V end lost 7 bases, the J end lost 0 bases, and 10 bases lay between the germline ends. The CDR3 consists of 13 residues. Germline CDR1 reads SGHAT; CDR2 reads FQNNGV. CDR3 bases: TGTGCCAGCAAGTCTACCAGCTCCTACGAGCAGTACTTC. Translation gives CASKSTSSYEQYF.